The subject of this entry is one T cell receptor beta chain. This entry is derived from a study of OX40 agonist ivuxolimab in advanced cancers. Autoimmune disease history or systemic immunosuppression was exclusionary. Trimming removed 5 bases at V and 0 bases at J, with 14 bases between. This CDR3 has 16 amino acids. The germline V gene encodes CDR1 SEHNR and CDR2 FQNEAQ (reference sequence). The protocol was immunoSEQ multiplex PCR, while the TCRdb copy is restricted to in-frame clones and leaves out a portion. The sample holds over 85,000 clones, 75% to 95% seen once. This sequence was found in an adult with an advanced solid tumor such as melanoma, head and neck, liver or kidney cancer. The V gene is TRBV7-9, the J gene TRBJ2-1, with D unclear. Sequencing was performed on CD4+ or CD8+ T cells sorted from blood, taken in a trial of the OX40 agonist ivuxolimab. The CDR3 reads CASSPRTSVSYNEQFF. The CDR3 DNA is TGTGCCAGCAGCCCCCGGACGTCCGTCTCCTACAATGAGCAGTTCTTC.